This T cell receptor beta chain originates from a study of regulatory T cells in long-lasting Graves disease. Construction of the TCR beta libraries employed iRepertoire HTBI primers in conjunction with Arm-PCR of CDR3 regions. TCRdb re-called the multiplex PCR reads through MiXCR, storing one row per CDR3 protein. This table holds approximately 230,000 distinct CDR3 sequences, about 17% found once. V was cut by 4 bases and J by 9 bases, with 15 bases left in between. CDR1 is MNHEY, CDR2 SMNVEV, per germline (reference sequence). This CDR3 contains 13 residues. This clonotype was counted at least ten times. The time point is: newly diagnosed GD, antithyroid drugs for less than 3 months. PBMC-extracted RNA yielded the TCR library.

The specimen comprised peripheral blood mononuclear cells (PBMCs), sampled at new diagnosis, from a patient treated with antithyroid drugs. This chain connects TRBV27 to TRBJ1-2, with D unresolved. This TCR came from a female donor with Graves disease. The CDR3 sequence: CASSSNGRASYTF. The CDR3 coding sequence is TGTGCCAGCAGTTCAAACGGGAGGGCGAGCTACACCTTC.